A selection of T cell receptor beta chains follows, all from one sample in a study of T cells after yellow fever vaccination. TCRdb called the 5' RACE reads again in MiXCR, with one record for every CDR3 protein. The table records over 110,000 distinct CDR3 sequences, roughly 8% of them present only once. The specimen was CD4+ T cells sorted from PBMCs, collected 5 days after the yellow fever booster vaccination. Every receptor here comes from a man younger than 45 who received the YFV17D yellow fever vaccine. CDR3s include the opening cysteine and the closing phenylalanine or tryptophan. Each record gives: clone size, D gene, J gene, V gene, CDR3 protein, CDR3 DNA. A D gene is named only where the DNA matches it firmly. The size field is filled for only some rows; it gives once, few, many or a size class.

size: .
D: .
J: TRBJ1-2
V: TRBV5-4
CDR3: CASSPTGLTAGGYTF
DNA: TGTGCCAGCAGCCCAACGGGACTTACCGCGGGTGGCTACACCTTC

size: .
D: .
J: TRBJ1-5
V: TRBV6-2/TRBV6-3
CDR3: CATHLAGNQPQHF
DNA: TGTGCCACCCACCTAGCAGGGAATCAGCCCCAGCATTTT

size: many
D: .
J: TRBJ2-7
V: TRBV7-2
CDR3: CASRRDMSYEQYF
DNA: TGTGCCAGCAGGCGGGACATGTCCTACGAGCAGTACTTC

size: many
D: .
J: TRBJ1-4
V: TRBV7-2
CDR3: CASSLGSDRSREKLFF
DNA: TGTGCCAGCAGCTTAGGTAGTGACAGAAGTCGGGAAAAACTGTTTTTT

size: many
D: .
J: TRBJ2-5
V: TRBV29-1
CDR3: CSVAEGQETQYF
DNA: TGCAGCGTTGCCGAGGGGCAAGAGACCCAGTACTTC

size: many
D: .
J: TRBJ2-5
V: TRBV20-1
CDR3: CSATGEQETQYF
DNA: TGCAGTGCTACGGGGGAACAAGAGACCCAGTACTTC

size: .
D: .
J: TRBJ2-1
V: TRBV5-4
CDR3: CASSPGGTYNEQFF
DNA: TGTGCCAGCAGCCCAGGTGGGACCTACAATGAGCAGTTCTTC

size: many
D: .
J: TRBJ2-7
V: TRBV12-3/TRBV12-4
CDR3: CASSLWGARSYEQYF
DNA: TGTGCCAGCAGTTTATGGGGGGCGCGTTCCTACGAGCAGTACTTC

size: many
D: TRBD2
J: TRBJ2-1
V: TRBV5-1
CDR3: CASSLGAGAYNEQFF
DNA: TGCGCCAGCAGCTTGGGAGCGGGAGCCTACAATGAGCAGTTCTTC

size: many
D: TRBD2
J: TRBJ2-1
V: TRBV3-1
CDR3: CASSLQREYNEQFF
DNA: TGTGCCAGCAGCCTTCAGCGGGAGTATAATGAGCAGTTCTTC

size: many
D: .
J: TRBJ2-7
V: TRBV6-1
CDR3: CASSEVLRSREQYF
DNA: TGTGCCAGCAGTGAAGTTTTGAGGTCGAGGGAGCAGTACTTC

size: many
D: TRBD1
J: TRBJ2-3
V: TRBV6-5
CDR3: CASRGQGYDTDTQYF
DNA: TGTGCCAGCCGCGGACAGGGATATGACACAGATACGCAGTATTTT

size: .
D: TRBD2
J: TRBJ2-7
V: TRBV28
CDR3: CASIGGGFEQYF
DNA: TGTGCCAGCATTGGGGGGGGGTTCGAGCAGTACTTC

size: many
D: .
J: TRBJ2-1
V: TRBV20-1
CDR3: CSARDAGTSSYNEQFF
DNA: TGCAGTGCTAGAGATGCCGGGACAAGCTCCTACAATGAGCAGTTCTTC

size: many
D: .
J: TRBJ2-1
V: TRBV7-8
CDR3: CASSRAEHSYNEQFF
DNA: TGTGCCAGCAGCCGGGCGGAGCACTCCTACAATGAGCAGTTCTTC

size: many
D: TRBD2
J: TRBJ2-2
V: TRBV7-2
CDR3: CASSWGLATGELFF
DNA: TGTGCCAGCAGCTGGGGACTAGCAACCGGGGAGCTGTTTTTT

size: many
D: .
J: TRBJ2-7
V: TRBV7-2
CDR3: CASSSPQGTTYEQYF
DNA: TGTGCCAGCAGCTCCCCACAGGGGACTACCTACGAGCAGTACTTC

size: many
D: .
J: TRBJ2-1
V: TRBV5-1
CDR3: CASSLEANEQFF
DNA: TGCGCCAGCAGCTTGGAGGCTAATGAGCAGTTCTTC

size: few
D: TRBD2
J: TRBJ2-7
V: TRBV4-2
CDR3: CASSQGSGRVYEQYF
DNA: TGTGCCAGCAGCCAAGGCAGCGGGAGGGTTTACGAGCAGTACTTC

size: many
D: .
J: TRBJ2-1
V: TRBV10-3
CDR3: CAISEMLGSYNEQFF
DNA: TGTGCCATCAGTGAGATGTTGGGATCCTACAATGAGCAGTTCTTC

size: many
D: TRBD2
J: TRBJ2-1
V: TRBV9
CDR3: CASSSSGSPYNEQFF
DNA: TGTGCCAGCAGCTCTAGCGGGAGCCCCTACAATGAGCAGTTCTTC

size: .
D: TRBD2
J: TRBJ2-1
V: TRBV3-1
CDR3: CASSAGLAYASYNEQFF
DNA: TGTGCCAGCAGCGCCGGACTAGCGTATGCCTCCTACAATGAGCAGTTCTTC

size: many
D: .
J: TRBJ2-3
V: TRBV7-2
CDR3: CASSWSSPTDTQYF
DNA: TGTGCCAGCAGCTGGTCCTCGCCTACAGATACGCAGTATTTT

size: few
D: .
J: TRBJ2-3
V: TRBV7-9
CDR3: CASSLALAYSDTQYF
DNA: TGTGCCAGCAGCTTAGCCCTAGCGTACTCAGATACGCAGTATTTT

size: .
D: .
J: TRBJ2-5
V: TRBV20-1
CDR3: CSASGPGSGETQYF
DNA: TGCAGTGCTAGTGGTCCGGGGAGCGGGGAGACCCAGTACTTC

size: many
D: TRBD1
J: TRBJ2-2
V: TRBV6-1
CDR3: CASRGQGAKTGELFF
DNA: TGTGCCAGCAGAGGACAGGGGGCAAAGACCGGGGAGCTGTTTTTT

size: many
D: .
J: TRBJ2-1
V: TRBV20-1
CDR3: CSARKGTAGNEQFF
DNA: TGCAGTGCTAGAAAGGGGACGGCCGGCAATGAGCAGTTCTTC

size: many
D: TRBD2
J: TRBJ2-5
V: TRBV28
CDR3: CASSILGGGRVEYF
DNA: TGTGCCAGCAGCATCTTAGGAGGCGGGAGAGTTGAGTACTTC

size: many
D: .
J: TRBJ1-2
V: TRBV7-8
CDR3: CASSMDRNYGYTF
DNA: TGTGCCAGCAGCATGGACAGAAACTATGGCTACACCTTC

size: many
D: TRBD2
J: TRBJ2-2
V: TRBV5-1
CDR3: CASSILAGAPGELFF
DNA: TGCGCCAGCAGCATCTTAGCGGGAGCCCCCGGGGAGCTGTTTTTT

size: many
D: .
J: TRBJ2-5
V: TRBV29-1
CDR3: CSVAQGIETQYF
DNA: TGCAGCGTTGCACAGGGTATAGAGACCCAGTACTTC

size: many
D: TRBD2
J: TRBJ2-7
V: TRBV6-1
CDR3: CASSSRLAGGRHEQYF
DNA: TGTGCCAGCAGCTCACGACTAGCGGGAGGTCGGCACGAGCAGTACTTC

size: many
D: .
J: TRBJ2-1
V: TRBV2
CDR3: CASSEAGARGGMRFF
DNA: TGTGCCAGCAGTGAAGCGGGGGCGAGGGGCGGAATGAGGTTCTTC

size: many
D: TRBD1
J: TRBJ1-5
V: TRBV27
CDR3: CASKGARNSNQPQHF
DNA: TGTGCCAGCAAGGGGGCGCGGAATAGCAATCAGCCCCAGCATTTT

size: many
D: .
J: TRBJ1-1
V: TRBV6-4
CDR3: CASSEGTGGRAFF
DNA: TGTGCCAGCAGTGAGGGGACGGGAGGGAGGGCTTTCTTT

size: many
D: TRBD1
J: TRBJ2-7
V: TRBV7-2
CDR3: CASSSGQGTQSYEQYF
DNA: TGTGCCAGCAGCTCGGGACAGGGGACCCAGTCCTACGAGCAGTACTTC

size: many
D: .
J: TRBJ2-7
V: TRBV3-1
CDR3: CASSQSRGGEQYF
DNA: TGTGCCAGCAGCCAATCCAGGGGAGGCGAGCAGTACTTC

size: many
D: .
J: TRBJ2-1
V: TRBV7-9
CDR3: CASSLEFNYNEQFF
DNA: TGTGCCAGCAGCTTAGAATTTAACTACAATGAGCAGTTCTTC

size: many
D: TRBD1
J: TRBJ2-3
V: TRBV10-3
CDR3: CAISDRGPTDTQYF
DNA: TGTGCCATCAGTGACAGGGGGCCTACAGATACGCAGTATTTT

size: .
D: .
J: TRBJ1-3
V: TRBV12-3/TRBV12-4
CDR3: CASSLSGSQNTIYF
DNA: TGTGCCAGCAGTTTGTCGGGAAGTCAGAACACCATATATTTT

size: many
D: TRBD1
J: TRBJ1-5
V: TRBV20-1
CDR3: CSARRGTDSNQPQHF
DNA: TGCAGTGCTCGACGTGGGACAGATAGCAATCAGCCCCAGCATTTT

size: many
D: .
J: TRBJ1-2
V: TRBV9
CDR3: CASQSNYGYTF
DNA: TGTGCCAGTCAATCTAACTATGGCTACACCTTC

size: many
D: .
J: TRBJ2-7
V: TRBV7-8
CDR3: CASSLETGDVYEQYF
DNA: TGTGCCAGCAGCTTAGAAACAGGTGACGTTTACGAGCAGTACTTC

size: many
D: .
J: TRBJ1-6
V: TRBV9
CDR3: CASSLRGGNSPLHF
DNA: TGTGCCAGCAGCCTGCGGGGGGGCAATTCACCCCTCCACTTT

size: many
D: .
J: TRBJ2-2
V: TRBV6-5
CDR3: CASSAAAGELFF
DNA: TGTGCCAGCTCGGCGGCGGCCGGGGAGCTGTTTTTT

size: many
D: .
J: TRBJ1-1
V: TRBV7-2
CDR3: CASSFSRETEAFF
DNA: TGTGCCAGCAGCTTCTCACGGGAAACTGAAGCTTTCTTT